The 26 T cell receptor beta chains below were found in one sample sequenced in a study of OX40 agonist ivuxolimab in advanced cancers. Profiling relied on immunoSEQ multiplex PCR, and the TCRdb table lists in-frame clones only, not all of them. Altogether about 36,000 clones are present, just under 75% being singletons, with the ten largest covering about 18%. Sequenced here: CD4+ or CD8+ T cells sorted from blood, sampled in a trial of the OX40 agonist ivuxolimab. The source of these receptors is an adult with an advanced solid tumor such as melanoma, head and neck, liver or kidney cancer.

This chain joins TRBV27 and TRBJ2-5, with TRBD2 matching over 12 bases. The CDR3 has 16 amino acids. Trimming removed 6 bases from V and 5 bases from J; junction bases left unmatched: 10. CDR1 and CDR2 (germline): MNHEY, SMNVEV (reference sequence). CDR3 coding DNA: TGTGCCAGCAGGATGACTAGCGGGGGTTTCTGGGAGACCCAGTACTTC. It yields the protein CASRMTSGGFWETQYF.

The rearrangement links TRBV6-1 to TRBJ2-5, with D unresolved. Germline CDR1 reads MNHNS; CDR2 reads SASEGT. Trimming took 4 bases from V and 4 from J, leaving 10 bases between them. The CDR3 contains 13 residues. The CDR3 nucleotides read TGTGCCAGCAGTGTAAGTTATGGAGAGACCCAGTACTTC. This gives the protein CASSVSYGETQYF.

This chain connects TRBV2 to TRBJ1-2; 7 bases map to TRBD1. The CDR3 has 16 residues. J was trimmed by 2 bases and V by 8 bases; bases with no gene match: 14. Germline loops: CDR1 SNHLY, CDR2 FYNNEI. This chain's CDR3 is CASRPQGRGFNYGYTF. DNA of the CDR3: TGTGCCAGCCGCCCCCAGGGCAGGGGGTTCAACTATGGCTACACCTTC.

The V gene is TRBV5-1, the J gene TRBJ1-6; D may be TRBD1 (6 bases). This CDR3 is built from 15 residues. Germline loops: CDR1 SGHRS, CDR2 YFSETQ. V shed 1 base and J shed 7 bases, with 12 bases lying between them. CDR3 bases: TGCGCCAGCAGCTTGCTAAACAGGGAAAATTCACCCCTCCACTTT. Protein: CASSLLNRENSPLHF.

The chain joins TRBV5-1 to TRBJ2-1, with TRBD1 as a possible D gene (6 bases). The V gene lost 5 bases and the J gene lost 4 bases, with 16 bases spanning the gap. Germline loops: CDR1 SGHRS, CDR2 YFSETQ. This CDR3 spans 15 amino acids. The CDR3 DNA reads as TGCGCCAGCAGGGAGGACAGCCGGCCTTACAATGAGCAGTTCTTC. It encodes CASREDSRPYNEQFF.

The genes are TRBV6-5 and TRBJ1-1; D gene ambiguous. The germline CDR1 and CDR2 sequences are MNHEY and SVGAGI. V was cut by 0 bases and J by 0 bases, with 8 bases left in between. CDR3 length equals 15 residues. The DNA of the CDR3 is TGTGCCAGCAGTTACTCCAACGGGATGAACACTGAAGCTTTCTTT. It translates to CASSYSNGMNTEAFF.

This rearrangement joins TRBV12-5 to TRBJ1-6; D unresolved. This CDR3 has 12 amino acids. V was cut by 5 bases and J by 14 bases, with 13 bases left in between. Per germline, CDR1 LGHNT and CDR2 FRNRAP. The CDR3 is CASGLGHATLHF. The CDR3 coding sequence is TGTGCTAGTGGTCTCGGGCATGCAACCCTCCACTTT.

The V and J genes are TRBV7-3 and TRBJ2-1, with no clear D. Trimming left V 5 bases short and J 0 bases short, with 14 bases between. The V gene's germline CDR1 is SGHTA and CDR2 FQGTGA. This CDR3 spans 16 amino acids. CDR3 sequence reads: CASSPDGANSYNEQFF. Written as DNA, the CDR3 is TGTGCCAGCAGCCCCGACGGTGCCAACTCCTACAATGAGCAGTTCTTC.

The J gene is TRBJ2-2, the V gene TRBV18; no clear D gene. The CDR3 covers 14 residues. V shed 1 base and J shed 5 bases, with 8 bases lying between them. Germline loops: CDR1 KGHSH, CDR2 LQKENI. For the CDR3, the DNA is TGTGCCAGCTCACCACAGGGAAGGACCGGGGAGCTGTTTTTT. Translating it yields CASSPQGRTGELFF.

CDR3 residues: CATRRGATSSYEQYV. The CDR3 nucleotides read TGTGCCACCCGGCGGGGAGCAACGAGCTCCTACGAGCAGTACGTC. The chain is built from TRBV15 and TRBJ2-7; tentatively, D is TRBD2 (6 bases). Germline CDR1 and CDR2: LNHNV and YYDKDF (reference sequence). The length of the CDR3 is 15 residues. V lost 8 bases to trimming and J lost 0 bases, with 17 bases between them.

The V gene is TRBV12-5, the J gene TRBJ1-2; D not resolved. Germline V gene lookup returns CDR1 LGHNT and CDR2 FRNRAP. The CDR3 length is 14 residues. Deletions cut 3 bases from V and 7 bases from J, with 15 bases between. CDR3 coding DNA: TGTGCTAGTGGTTTTTCTATGGGGAAGGGTGGCTACACCTTC. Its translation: CASGFSMGKGGYTF.

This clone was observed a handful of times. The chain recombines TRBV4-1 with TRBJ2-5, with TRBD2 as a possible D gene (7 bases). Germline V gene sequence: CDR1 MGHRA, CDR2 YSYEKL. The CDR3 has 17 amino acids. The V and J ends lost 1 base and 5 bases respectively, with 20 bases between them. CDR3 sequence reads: CASSQAKRGGLGETQYF. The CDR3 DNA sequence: TGCGCCAGCAGCCAAGCTAAGAGGGGGGGCCTAGGGGAGACCCAGTACTTC.

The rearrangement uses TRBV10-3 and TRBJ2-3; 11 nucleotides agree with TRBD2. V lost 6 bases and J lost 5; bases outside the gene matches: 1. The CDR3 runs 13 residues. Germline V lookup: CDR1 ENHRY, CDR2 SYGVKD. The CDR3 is CAIRTSGEDTQYF. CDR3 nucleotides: TGTGCCATCAGGACTAGCGGGGAAGATACGCAGTATTTT.

The CDR3 loop is CASSSTGIHTF. In nucleotides, the CDR3 is TGTGCCAGCAGCTCAACAGGGATCCACACCTTC. The chain has TRBV7-2 and TRBJ1-2, with D tentatively TRBD1 (6 bases). This CDR3 has 11 amino acids. Per germline, CDR1 SGHTA and CDR2 FQGNSA. The ends were cut back, 4 bases at V and 12 bases at J, with 12 bases in the middle.

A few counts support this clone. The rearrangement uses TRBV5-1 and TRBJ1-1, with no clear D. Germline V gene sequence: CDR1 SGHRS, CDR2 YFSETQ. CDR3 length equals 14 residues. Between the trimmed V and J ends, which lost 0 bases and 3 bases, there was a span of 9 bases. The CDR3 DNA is TGCGCCAGCAGCTTGGCCGACCGATACACTGAAGCTTTCTTT. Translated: CASSLADRYTEAFF.

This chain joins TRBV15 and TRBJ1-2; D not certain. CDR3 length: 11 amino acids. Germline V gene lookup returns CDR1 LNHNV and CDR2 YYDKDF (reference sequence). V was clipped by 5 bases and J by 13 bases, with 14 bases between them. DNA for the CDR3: TGTGCCACCAGCCTGTCCGACGCCTGCACCTTC. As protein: CATSLSDACTF.

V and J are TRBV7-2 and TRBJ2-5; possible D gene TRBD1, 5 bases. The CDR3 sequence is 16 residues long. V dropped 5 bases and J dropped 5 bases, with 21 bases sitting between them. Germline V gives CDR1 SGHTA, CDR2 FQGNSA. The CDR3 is CASSPQGTGRGETQYF. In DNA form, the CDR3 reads TGTGCCAGCAGCCCCCAGGGCACAGGACGAGGCGAGACCCAGTACTTC. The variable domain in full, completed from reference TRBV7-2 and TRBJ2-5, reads GAGVSQSPSNKVTEKGKDVELRCDPISGHTALYWYRQSLGQGLEFLIYFQGNSAPDKSGLPSDRFSAERTGGSVSTLTIQRTQQEDSAVYLCASSPQGTGRGETQYFGPGTRLLVL.

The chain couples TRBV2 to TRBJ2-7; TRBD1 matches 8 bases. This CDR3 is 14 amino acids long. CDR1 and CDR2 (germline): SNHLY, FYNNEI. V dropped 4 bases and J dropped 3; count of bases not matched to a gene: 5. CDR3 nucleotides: TGTGCCAGCAGTGCTTACAGGGGGGTCTACGAGCAGTACTTC. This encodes CASSAYRGVYEQYF.

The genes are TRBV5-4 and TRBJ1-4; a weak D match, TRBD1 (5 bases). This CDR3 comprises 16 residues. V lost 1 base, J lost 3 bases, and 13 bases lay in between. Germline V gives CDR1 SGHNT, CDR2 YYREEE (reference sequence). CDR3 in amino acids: CASSLRGGRANEKLFF. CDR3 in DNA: TGTGCCAGCAGCTTGAGGGGTGGAAGAGCTAATGAAAAACTGTTTTTT.

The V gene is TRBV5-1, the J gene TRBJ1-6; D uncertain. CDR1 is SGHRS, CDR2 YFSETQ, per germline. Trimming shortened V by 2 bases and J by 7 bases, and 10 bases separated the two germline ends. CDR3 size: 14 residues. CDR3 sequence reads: CASSFESGNSPLHF. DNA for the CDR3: TGCGCCAGCAGCTTTGAGTCGGGGAATTCACCCCTCCACTTT. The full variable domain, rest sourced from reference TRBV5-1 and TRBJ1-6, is KAGVTQTPRYLIKTRGQQVTLSCSPISGHRSVSWYQQTPGQGLQFLFEYFSETQRNKGNFPGRFSGRQFSNSRSEMNVSTLELGDSALYLCASSFESGNSPLHFGNGTRLTVT.

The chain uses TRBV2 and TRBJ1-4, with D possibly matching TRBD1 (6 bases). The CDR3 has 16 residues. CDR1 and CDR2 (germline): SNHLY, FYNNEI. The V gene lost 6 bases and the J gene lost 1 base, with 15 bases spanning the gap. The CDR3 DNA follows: TGTGCCAGCAGCCAGGACAGACCTGGAACTAATGAAAAACTGTTTTTT. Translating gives CASSQDRPGTNEKLFF.

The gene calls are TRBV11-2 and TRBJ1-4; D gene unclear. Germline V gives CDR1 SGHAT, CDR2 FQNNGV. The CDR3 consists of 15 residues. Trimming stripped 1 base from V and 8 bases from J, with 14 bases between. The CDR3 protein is CASSLGGGYEEKLFF. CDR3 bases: TGTGCCAGCAGCTTAGGAGGAGGGTACGAGGAAAAACTGTTTTTT.

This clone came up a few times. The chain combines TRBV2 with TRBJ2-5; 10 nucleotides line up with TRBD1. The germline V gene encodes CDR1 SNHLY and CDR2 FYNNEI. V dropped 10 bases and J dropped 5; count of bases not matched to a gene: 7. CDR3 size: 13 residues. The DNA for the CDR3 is TGTGCCACTCGACCGGGACAGGGGGAGACCCAGTACTTC. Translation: CATRPGQGETQYF.

The CDR3 DNA follows: TGTGCCAGCAGCTTGGTAACCTACAATGAGCAGTTCTTC. This gives the protein CASSLVTYNEQFF. The genes are TRBV5-4 and TRBJ2-1; D is unresolved. The V and J ends lost 0 bases and 2 bases respectively, with 3 bases between them. The CDR3 totals 13 residues. The V gene's germline CDR1 is SGHNT and CDR2 YYREEE (reference sequence).

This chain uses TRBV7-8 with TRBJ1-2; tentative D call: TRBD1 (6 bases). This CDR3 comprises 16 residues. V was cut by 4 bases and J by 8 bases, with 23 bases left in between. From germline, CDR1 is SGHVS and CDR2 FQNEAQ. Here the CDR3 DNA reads TGTGCCAGCAGCTCCCCGGAGGTCGAAGGGGGTTTGGGCTACACCTTC. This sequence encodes CASSSPEVEGGLGYTF.

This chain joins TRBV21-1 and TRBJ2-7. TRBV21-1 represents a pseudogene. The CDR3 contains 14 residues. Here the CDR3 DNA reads TGTGCCAGCAGCAAAGTTGTCTTATCCTACGAGCAGTACGTC. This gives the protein CASSKVVLSYEQYV.